Presented here are 9 T cell receptor beta chains from one specimen sequenced in a study of T cells in localized non-small cell lung cancer (dated by TCRdb to the early 2020s). Libraries were prepared through the immunoSEQ multiplex PCR assay. TCRdb carries this immuneACCESS record with in-frame sequences only. Its versions omit some clonotypes, under half of them owing to an unresolved V gene in the studies checked, with the rest unexplained. Recorded for this sample are about 78,000 clones; about 83% of them occurred a single time. In total, the top ten clones hold 2.8% of the sample. The sequences come from peripheral blood, collected before any cancer treatment. These receptors were obtained from a man aged 35 to 70 with stage I lung adenocarcinoma.

The chain links TRBV7-9 to TRBJ2-1; a possible D gene is TRBD2 (6 bases). CDR1 SEHNR and CDR2 FQNEAQ come from the germline V gene (reference sequence). Trimming pared 0 bases from V and 10 bases from J, leaving 7 bases between. The CDR3 contains 12 residues. For the CDR3, the DNA is TGTGCCAGCAGCTTAGCCGGGGGAGAGCAGTTCTTC. Residues: CASSLAGGEQFF.

The V gene is TRBV30, the J gene TRBJ1-1, with D uncertain. V lost 5 bases, J lost 1 base, and 8 bases lay in between. Germline V gene lookup returns CDR1 GTSNPN and CDR2 SVGIG (reference sequence). The CDR3 extends over 12 amino acids. The CDR3 protein is CAWVRGNTEAFF. The CDR3 DNA reads as TGTGCCTGGGTGAGAGGGAACACTGAAGCTTTCTTT.

In this sample, this clone turned up a few times. The junction departs from the called germline gene at one end, perhaps through a read error. The rearrangement joins TRBV7-2 to TRBJ1-6; 8 bases fit TRBD1. The length of the CDR3 is 16 residues. The germline V gene encodes CDR1 SGHTA and CDR2 FQGNSA. The CDR3 nucleotides are TGTGCCAGCAGCTTAGGCGCAGGGGGCTATGATTCACCCCTCCACTTT. Its translation: CASSLGAGGYDSPLHF.

V gene TRBV29-1 combines with J gene TRBJ1-1; D remains ambiguous. The germline V gene encodes CDR1 SQVTM and CDR2 ANQGSEA. The CDR3 sequence is 12 residues long. The V end lost 4 bases, the J end lost 5 bases, and 11 bases lay between the germline ends. The CDR3: CSVGLKGTEAFF. The CDR3 DNA reads TGCAGCGTTGGTCTAAAAGGGACTGAAGCTTTCTTT. The whole variable domain, remainder taken from reference TRBV29-1 and TRBJ1-1, is SAVISQKPSRDICQRGTSLTIQCQVDSQVTMMFWYRQQPGQSLTLIATANQGSEATYESGFVIDKFPISRPNLTFSTLTVSNMSPEDSSIYLCSVGLKGTEAFFGQGTRLTVV.

CDR3 region: CASSQRPLRVTNEKLFF. In nucleotides, the CDR3 is TGCGCCAGCAGTCAAAGACCCCTCAGGGTAACTAATGAAAAACTGTTTTTT. This rearrangement joins TRBV23-1 to TRBJ1-4; possibly TRBD1 for D (5 bases). TRBV23-1 is annotated as an ORF whose role is uncertain. V was trimmed by 2 bases and J by 1 base, leaving 14 bases between them. The CDR3 has 17 amino acids.

In DNA, the CDR3 is TGTGCCAGTAGTATGATCATCCAGGGACAAGAGACCCAGTACTTC. Protein product: CASSMIIQGQETQYF. The chain recombines TRBV19 with TRBJ2-5; weak D call: TRBD1 (5 bases). The V gene's germline CDR1 is LNHDA and CDR2 SQIVND (reference sequence). CDR3 length: 15 amino acids. V dropped 3 bases and J dropped 2 bases, with 13 bases sitting between them.

V gene TRBV9 combines with J gene TRBJ1-3; the D is unclear. The CDR3 consists of 13 residues. The V gene's germline CDR1 is SGDLS and CDR2 YYNGEE. The V gene lost 1 base and the J gene lost 0 bases, with 2 bases spanning the gap. Here the CDR3 DNA reads TGTGCCAGCAGCGTATCCTCTGGAAACACCATATATTTT. It specifies CASSVSSGNTIYF.

This chain joins TRBV7-9 and TRBJ2-2, with D unresolved. The CDR3 is 14 amino acids. V shed 3 bases and J shed 3 bases, with 8 bases lying between them. The germline CDR1 and CDR2 sequences are SEHNR and FQNEAQ (reference sequence). CDR3 loop: CASSFISDTGELFF. In nucleotides, the CDR3 is TGTGCCAGCAGCTTTATCAGCGACACCGGGGAGCTGTTTTTT.

The chain carries TRBV9 and TRBJ1-4; 7 bases are a match to TRBD1. CDR3 length equals 17 residues. Germline CDR1 and CDR2: SGDLS and YYNGEE. J was trimmed by 6 bases and V by 5 bases; bases with no gene match: 16. The chain's CDR3 is CASSPGTAAGMDEKLFF. The CDR3 DNA sequence: TGTGCCAGCAGTCCCGGGACAGCGGCTGGAATGGATGAAAAACTGTTTTTT.